The 8 T cell receptor beta chains reported below all come from one sample, sequenced in a study of T cells in Graves' hyperthyroidism and ophthalmopathy. Researchers amplified the TCR beta CDR3 regions from RNA transcripts. The HTBI set primed first-round TCR CDR3 RT-PCR. Using its own MiXCR run on the multiplex PCR reads, TCRdb lists one record per CDR3 protein. Here the sample spans under 350,000 distinct CDR3 sequences, around 20% being singletons. The sample was blood. These receptors originate from a woman aged 50 to 60 with Graves' hyperthyroidism.

This clonotype has ten or more counts. The genes are TRBV11-2 and TRBJ2-3, with TRBD1 matching 9 bases. The CDR3 sequence is 14 residues long. J was trimmed by 6 bases and V by 5 bases; bases with no gene match: 6. Germline lookup yields CDR1 SGHAT and CDR2 FQNNGV. Here the CDR3 reads CASSVQGAGDTQYF. CDR3 DNA: TGTGCCAGCAGCGTACAGGGGGCCGGGGATACGCAGTATTTT.

This clonotype occurred many times. V is TRBV27 and J is TRBJ2-7, with D possibly matching TRBD2 (6 bases). CDR1 and CDR2 from the germline V gene are MNHEY and SMNVEV (reference sequence). V shed 4 bases and J shed 2 bases, with 18 bases lying between them. This CDR3 has 16 residues. CDR3 sequence reads: CASSSRTTTKPYEQYF. The CDR3 DNA is TGTGCCAGCAGTTCACGGACTACAACTAAGCCCTACGAGCAGTACTTC.

The rearrangement links TRBV4-1 to TRBJ1-2; possible D gene TRBD1, 5 bases. CDR1 is MGHRA and CDR2 is YSYEKL in the germline V gene. V was clipped by 0 bases and J by 7 bases, with 12 bases between them. The CDR3 sequence is 14 residues long. The CDR3 DNA reads as TGCGCCAGCAGCCAAGATAGGGGTATCGGTGGCTACACCTTC. Protein: CASSQDRGIGGYTF.

This clonotype came up many times. This sequence joins TRBV27 and TRBJ1-3; TRBD1 aligns across 8 bases. The length of the CDR3 is 15 residues. Germline V gene sequence: CDR1 MNHEY, CDR2 SMNVEV (reference sequence). The trim removed 4 bases at V and 7 bases at J, leaving 9 bases unmatched. This CDR3 is CASSSSRQGANTIYF. The CDR3 DNA reads TGTGCCAGCAGTTCGTCCAGGCAGGGGGCGAACACCATATATTTT.

The J gene is TRBJ2-3, the V gene TRBV12-3 or TRBV12-4; 8 bases agree with TRBD1. The CDR3 sequence is 17 residues long. The V and J ends lost 4 bases and 2 bases, in that order; junction bases with no gene match: 11. Here the CDR3 DNA reads TGTGCCAGCAGTTCCCCCGGACAGGGTGGAGACACAGATACGCAGTATTTT. As protein: CASSSPGQGGDTDTQYF.

The table lists this clonotype with many counts. The chain carries TRBV29-1 and TRBJ1-1; D gene uncertain. The germline CDR1 and CDR2 sequences are SQVTM and ANQGSEA. Trimming shortened V by 3 bases and J by 4 bases, and 12 bases separated the two germline ends. This CDR3 is built from 13 residues. CDR3 protein: CSVDSQLGTEAFF. DNA for the CDR3: TGCAGCGTTGATAGCCAGCTGGGCACTGAAGCTTTCTTT.

The chain combines TRBV4-1 with TRBJ1-2; D may be TRBD1 (5 bases). The V gene lost 4 bases and the J gene lost 6 bases, with 12 bases spanning the gap. CDR3 length equals 13 residues. Germline CDR1 and CDR2: MGHRA and YSYEKL. The CDR3 is CASSPGGVHGYTF. In DNA form, the CDR3 reads TGCGCCAGCAGCCCCGGGGGGGTTCATGGCTACACCTTC.

This clonotype turned up a few times. The chain uses TRBV7-9 and TRBJ1-4; 7 bases match TRBD1. This CDR3 has 14 amino acids. Germline-derived CDR1 and CDR2 are SEHNR and FQNEAQ (reference sequence). Trimming cost V 4 bases and J 8 bases; bases outside gene matches: 7. The CDR3 reads CASSYRGGGEKLFF. The DNA for the CDR3 is TGTGCCAGCAGCTACAGGGGCGGTGGGGAAAAACTGTTTTTT.